Each of the 16 T cell receptor beta chains below was sequenced from the same sample in a study of graft-versus-host responses after intestinal transplantation. Profiling relied on immunoSEQ multiplex PCR, and the TCRdb table lists in-frame clones only, not all of them. The sample has 75,000 to 100,000 clones; approximately 92% are singletons. The sample in question was PBMCs, obtained approximately 420 days after intestinal transplant. These receptors were collected from a human patient who received an intestinal transplant, so some T cells may come from the graft donor.

The chain has TRBV10-1 and TRBJ2-5; D is unclear. CDR3 length equals 14 residues. CDR1 is WNHNN, CDR2 SYGVQD, per germline (reference sequence). V was clipped by 0 bases and J by 1 base, with 6 bases between them. The CDR3 coding sequence is TGCGCCAGCAGTGAGTCGGGGTCCCAAGAGACCCAGTACTTC. It yields the protein CASSESGSQETQYF.

This clone is a singleton in its sample. The chain is built from TRBV5-5 and TRBJ1-6, with D hard to call. CDR3 length: 16 residues. V was clipped by 0 bases and J by 1 base, with 8 bases between them. CDR1 and CDR2 from the germline V gene are SGHKS and YYEKEE (reference sequence). In DNA form, the CDR3 reads TGTGCCAGCAGCTTGGCCAGGAGGTCCTATAATTCACCCCTCCACTTT. It is translated as CASSLARRSYNSPLHF.

J is TRBJ1-2 and V is TRBV5-1; D remains ambiguous. CDR3 length equals 13 residues. From germline, CDR1 is SGHRS and CDR2 YFSETQ. Trimming cost V 1 base and J 8 bases, with 12 bases left between them. As DNA, the CDR3 is TGCGCCAGCAGCTTGTCGGGGAGCGGGGGCTACACCTTC. Translation: CASSLSGSGGYTF. Drawing the rest from reference TRBV5-1 and TRBJ1-2, the complete variable domain is KAGVTQTPRYLIKTRGQQVTLSCSPISGHRSVSWYQQTPGQGLQFLFEYFSETQRNKGNFPGRFSGRQFSNSRSEMNVSTLELGDSALYLCASSLSGSGGYTFGSGTRLTVV.

V usage is TRBV19 and J usage is TRBJ1-5, with 10 bases that match TRBD1. Germline V gene data show CDR1 as LNHDA and CDR2 as SQIVND (reference sequence). The CDR3 is 16 residues long. Germline trimming cut 9 bases from V and 9 bases from J; bases unmatched to any gene: 17. The CDR3 DNA sequence: TGTGCCAGCGGTCCCGGGACAGGGGCCGGTGCTCGGCCCCAGCATTTT. Protein: CASGPGTGAGARPQHF.

Remarks on this clone: The junction does not match germline at one end; this may be a read error. This sequence joins TRBV5-1 and TRBJ2-5; possibly TRBD2 for D (6 bases). CDR1 and CDR2 (germline): SGHRS, YFSETQ. The CDR3 length is 13 residues. CDR3 DNA sequence: TGCACCAGCAGCTTGGGAGGCCAAGAGACCCAGTACTTC. It is translated as CTSSLGGQETQYF.

The J gene is TRBJ2-3, the V gene TRBV6-6; TRBD2 matches 11 bases. Germline loops: CDR1 MNHNY, CDR2 SVGAGI (reference sequence). This CDR3 has 12 residues. V dropped 5 bases and J dropped 11; count of bases not matched to a gene: 3. CDR3 DNA: TGTGCCAGCAGTCAGGGACTAGCGGAGCAGTATTTT. It yields the protein CASSQGLAEQYF.

This clone was detected only once. The rearrangement links TRBV14 to TRBJ1-1; D is uncertain. Trimming pared 4 bases from V and 1 base from J, leaving 7 bases between. Germline-derived CDR1 and CDR2 are SGHDN and FVKESK. The CDR3 covers 13 residues. CDR3 in amino acids: CASSPSGNTEAFF. The CDR3 DNA follows: TGTGCCAGCAGCCCGTCGGGGAACACTGAAGCTTTCTTT. Combining the CDR3 with reference TRBV14 and TRBJ1-1 gives the whole variable domain EAGVTQFPSHSVIEKGQTVTLRCDPISGHDNLYWYRRVMGKEIKFLLHFVKESKQDESGMPNNRFLAERTGGTYSTLKVQPAELEDSGVYFCASSPSGNTEAFFGQGTRLTVV.

This clone was picked up a small number of times. The genes are TRBV10-3 and TRBJ1-4, with 8 bases that match TRBD1. The CDR3 extends over 16 amino acids. The junction had 14 bases not matched to a gene; V was cut back by 3 bases and J by 11 bases. CDR1 ENHRY and CDR2 SYGVKD come from the germline V gene. The CDR3 loop reads CAISDPRLATGDKLFF. The CDR3 DNA follows: TGTGCCATCAGTGACCCGAGGTTAGCGACAGGGGACAAACTGTTTTTT.

V usage is TRBV19 and J usage is TRBJ2-3, with TRBD1 matching 9 bases. The trim removed 5 bases at V and 4 bases at J, leaving 10 bases unmatched. Germline lookup yields CDR1 LNHDA and CDR2 SQIVND (reference sequence). This CDR3 has 16 residues. The CDR3 DNA reads as TGTGCCAGTAGTCCACTACCGGGACAGGGTGCAGATACGCAGTATTTT. Its translation is CASSPLPGQGADTQYF. Full variable domain (rest looked up from reference TRBV19 and TRBJ2-3): DGGITQSPKYLFRKEGQNVTLSCEQNLNHDAMYWYRQDPGQGLRLIYYSQIVNDFQKGDIAEGYSVSREKKESFPLTVTSAQKNPTAFYLCASSPLPGQGADTQYFGPGTRLTVL.

The chain carries TRBV27 and TRBJ2-7, with 8 bases that match TRBD1. The V segment lost 3 bases and the J segment 0 bases; nucleotides outside the gene matches: 1. Germline V CDR1 and CDR2: MNHEY, SMNVEV (reference sequence). The CDR3 extends over 14 amino acids. CDR3 bases: TGTGCCAGCAGTTTGGGACAGGACTCCTACGAGCAGTACTTC. This sequence encodes CASSLGQDSYEQYF.

V is TRBV19 and J is TRBJ1-4; D is possibly TRBD1 (5 bases). V gave up 3 bases and J gave up 8 bases, with 7 bases separating them. This CDR3 spans 12 amino acids. Germline V CDR1 and CDR2: LNHDA, SQIVND (reference sequence). The CDR3 DNA is TGTGCCAGTAGTATGGGGGGAGAAAAACTGTTTTTT. It encodes CASSMGGEKLFF.

In this sample, this clone turned up once. The chain has TRBV29-1 and TRBJ1-2, with no clear D. V shed 1 base and J shed 2 bases, with 11 bases lying between them. The CDR3 loop spans 14 amino acids. Germline CDR1 reads SQVTM; CDR2 reads ANQGSEA. The CDR3 loop reads CSVEGLRPNYGYTF. The CDR3 DNA is TGCAGCGTTGAAGGGTTGCGGCCGAACTATGGCTACACCTTC. Variable domain in full (rest from reference TRBV29-1 and TRBJ1-2): SAVISQKPSRDICQRGTSLTIQCQVDSQVTMMFWYRQQPGQSLTLIATANQGSEATYESGFVIDKFPISRPNLTFSTLTVSNMSPEDSSIYLCSVEGLRPNYGYTFGSGTRLTVV.

The rearrangement links TRBV6-4 to TRBJ2-1, with 7 bases aligning to TRBD2. J was trimmed by 7 bases and V by 11 bases; bases with no gene match: 11. The germline gives CDR1 MRHNA, CDR2 SNTAGT. The CDR3 length is 13 residues. The DNA of the CDR3 is TGTGCCCACCCCCGGGACTACGGGAATGAGCAGTTCTTC. As protein: CAHPRDYGNEQFF.

The DNA for the CDR3 is TGTGCCAGCTCGCCCTATGGGGCTGCTACTAATGAAAAACTGTTTTTT. This encodes CASSPYGAATNEKLFF. This chain joins TRBV18 and TRBJ1-4, with D maybe TRBD1 (5 bases). V lost 6 bases to trimming and J lost 2 bases, with 16 bases between them. The CDR3 contains 16 residues. Germline V gene lookup returns CDR1 KGHSH and CDR2 LQKENI.

The V gene is TRBV2, the J gene TRBJ2-1, with 7 bases that match TRBD2. The CDR3 consists of 15 residues. V gave up 3 bases and J gave up 10 bases; unmatched junction bases: 12. The germline V gene encodes CDR1 SNHLY and CDR2 FYNNEI. CDR3 sequence reads: CASSDWASGTPEQFF. The CDR3 DNA reads as TGTGCCAGCAGTGATTGGGCTAGCGGAACCCCCGAGCAGTTCTTC. The variable domain in full, with the rest retrieved from reference TRBV2 and TRBJ2-1, is EPEVTQTPSHQVTQMGQEVILRCVPISNHLYFYWYRQILGQKVEFLVSFYNNEISEKSEIFDDQFSVERPDGSNFTLKIRSTKLEDSAMYFCASSDWASGTPEQFFGPGTRLTVL.

The chain has TRBV5-8 and TRBJ1-5, with 9 bases fitting TRBD1. This CDR3 is built from 16 residues. V gave up 4 bases and J gave up 1 base; unmatched junction bases: 6. CDR1 is SGHTS, CDR2 YDEGEE, per germline. The CDR3 DNA follows: TGTGCCAGCAGCCCGGGACAGGGTAAGAGCAATCAGCCCCAGCATTTT. Translated, it gives CASSPGQGKSNQPQHF.